This T cell receptor beta chain was identified during a study of blood T cell repertoires in COVID-19. Study context: Samples of COVID-19 (acute and convalescent) were obtained from the United States, Italy and Spain. From T cells, B-cell-depleted T cells, or PBMCs came the material, which was cDNA or gDNA.

In the original workflow: Amplified reference gene primers provided the basis for estimating nucleated cell counts. Repertoires were generated with immunoSEQ multiplex PCR, while TCRdb's copy carries only in-frame clones and drops some. Clone size and V and J calls were adopted from that table, with D and trimming inferred from the DNA. The repertoire has around 270,000 clones, about 85% of them found once; the top ten carry approximately 0.94%. Germline lookup yields CDR1 SGHRS and CDR2 YFSETQ. With V trimmed by 2 bases and J by 7 bases, 3 bases remained unmatched. This CDR3 has 14 residues. Seattle-derived patients entered the study during active infection and were followed longitudinally.

Input material: peripheral blood. J is TRBJ1-6 and V is TRBV5-1; TRBD1 matches 7 bases. This clonotype was sampled from a human donor with COVID-19, enrolled during active disease. The donor label of this sample is uncertain. The CDR3 DNA is TGCGCCAGCAGCTTCGGGACAGTAAATTCACCCCTCCACTTT. This encodes CASSFGTVNSPLHF. Using reference TRBV5-1 and TRBJ1-6 for the parts outside the CDR3, the full variable domain is KAGVTQTPRYLIKTRGQQVTLSCSPISGHRSVSWYQQTPGQGLQFLFEYFSETQRNKGNFPGRFSGRQFSNSRSEMNVSTLELGDSALYLCASSFGTVNSPLHFGNGTRLTVT.